This T cell receptor (beta chain) is drawn from a study of T cell responses to AZD1222 COVID-19 vaccine listed by TCRdb under 2021. With regard to the full study: AZD1222 recipients given second doses at about 4 weeks or at about 12 weeks were pooled, since spike-specific TCR depth and breadth were not found to differ between the two schedules. TCR sequencing covered more than 230 trial participants: nearly 210 given two doses of AZD1222 and 26 given two doses of MenACWY control vaccine. Trial participants were enrolled by age into subgroups of 18-55, 56-69 and 70-plus years, and about 150, 27 and 61 TCR-sequenced participants, respectively, were included in these subgroups. The study at large found these results: In the small 56-69-year group, the increase in depth fell short of significance, most likely because of low power. Participants were mostly white British and included more females than males, and it was suggested by the authors that clonal diversity may have been underestimated. After two AZD1222 doses, spike-specific TCR breadth and depth were significantly higher than at day 0 and than in MenACWY recipients. Epitopes outside the regions mutated in the B.1.351 and B.1.1.7 variants were reportedly recognized by nearly half of the unique spike-specific TCRs. Only six or seven AZD1222 recipients were SARS-CoV-2 seropositive at baseline, limiting conclusions about previously exposed vaccinees. Because no day 14 peak-response samples were available, the repertoires could be characterized only after the peak T cell response. CD4 TCRs associated with the vaccine covered the entire spike protein, and the dominant responses were in regions 160-218 and 743-854.

The CDR3 regions of human TCRbeta chains were analyzed by immunosequencing. For the original study's pipeline: Repertoire TCRs were checked for matches against a reference library of SARS-CoV-2-specific TCRs that had been generated using the MIRA antigen-specificity platform. Breadth was defined as the fraction of unique TCRs that were SARS-CoV-2-associated. Depth was defined as the fraction of total T cells that were SARS-CoV-2-associated. Using the MIRA data, each spike-specific TCR was assigned both to the spike region to which the TCR was reactive and to a CD4 or CD8 class. Log10-transformed breadth and depth values were compared by one-way ANOVA with Sidak's multiple comparisons tests. As stored in TCRdb, this immuneACCESS dataset retains in-frame rearrangements with V and J assigned. A fraction of the clones does not appear; measured against another copy, unresolved V genes explain less than half of the discrepancy, and the remainder lacks a known reason. For V, J and clone size, that table is used; D and trimming come from the DNA. The sample data list 180,000 or so clones, and around 94% of these were observed just once. The top ten clones comprise approximately 0.6% of the sample.

The time point label, read with the paper, signifies: baseline before first vaccination. Vaccinee samples were obtained from the UK trials COV001 and COV002, which included a single-blind randomized controlled phase 2/3 trial of AZD1222 (ChAdOx1 nCoV-19) in healthy adults. Trial participant PBMC samples were collected at day 0 and day 28 after the second dose for TCRbeta chain sequencing. The CDR3 has 14 amino acids, counting the end cysteine and phenylalanine. Just CDR3 DNA is preserved here, 42 bases in frame from base 1. From the germline V gene, CDR1 is MNHNS and CDR2 is SASEGT. V sheds 1 base and J sheds 3 bases, leaving 7 bases between their ends. Turning to this clone: This clone's antigen is unknown. One base away there is no much larger clone; base qualities are not given.

The source was peripheral blood, collected on day 0 of AZD1222 vaccination. The rearrangement combines TRBV6-1 with TRBJ1-3; a tentative D call is TRBD1 (6 bases match). The clonotype was recovered from an adult in good health. The DNA reads TGTGCCAGCAGTGAAGGGGGGCATGGAAACACCATATATTTT. Translated, this is CASSEGGHGNTIYF.